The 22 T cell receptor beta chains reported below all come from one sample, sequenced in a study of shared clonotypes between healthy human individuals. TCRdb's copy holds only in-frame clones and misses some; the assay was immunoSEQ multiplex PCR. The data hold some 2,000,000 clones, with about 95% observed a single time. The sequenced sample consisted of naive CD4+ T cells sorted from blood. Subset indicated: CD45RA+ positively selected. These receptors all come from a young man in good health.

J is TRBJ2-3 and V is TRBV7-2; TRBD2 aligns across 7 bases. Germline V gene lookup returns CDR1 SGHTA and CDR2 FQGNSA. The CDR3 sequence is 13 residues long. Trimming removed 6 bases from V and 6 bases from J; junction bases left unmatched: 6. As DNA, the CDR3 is TGTGCCAGCAGTCACGGGACTATGGATACGCAGTATTTT. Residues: CASSHGTMDTQYF.

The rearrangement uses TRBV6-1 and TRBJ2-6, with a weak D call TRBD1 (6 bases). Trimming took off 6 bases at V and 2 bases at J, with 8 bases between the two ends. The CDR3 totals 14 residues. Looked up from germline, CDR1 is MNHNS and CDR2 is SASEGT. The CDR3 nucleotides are TGTGCCAGCAGCGGGACAACTGGGGCCAACGTCCTGACTTTC. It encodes CASSGTTGANVLTF.

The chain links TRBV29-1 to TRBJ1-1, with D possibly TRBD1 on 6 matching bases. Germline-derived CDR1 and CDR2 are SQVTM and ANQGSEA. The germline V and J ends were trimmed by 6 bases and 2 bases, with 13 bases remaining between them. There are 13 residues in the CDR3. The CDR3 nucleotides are TGCAGCGTCCGCAAGGACAGTAACACTGAAGCTTTCTTT. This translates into CSVRKDSNTEAFF.

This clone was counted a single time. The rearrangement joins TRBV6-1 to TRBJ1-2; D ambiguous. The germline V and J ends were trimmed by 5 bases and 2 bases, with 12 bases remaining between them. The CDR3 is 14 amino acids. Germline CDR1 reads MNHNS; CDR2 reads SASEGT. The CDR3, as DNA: TGTGCCAGCAGTACCGGACCTCAAAACTATGGCTACACCTTC. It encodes CASSTGPQNYGYTF.

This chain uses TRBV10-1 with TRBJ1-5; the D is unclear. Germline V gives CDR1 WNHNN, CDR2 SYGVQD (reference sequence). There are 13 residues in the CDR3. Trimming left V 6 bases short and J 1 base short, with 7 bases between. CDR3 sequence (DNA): TGCGCCAGCAGCCCCGGGAGCAATCAGCCCCAGCATTTT. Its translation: CASSPGSNQPQHF.

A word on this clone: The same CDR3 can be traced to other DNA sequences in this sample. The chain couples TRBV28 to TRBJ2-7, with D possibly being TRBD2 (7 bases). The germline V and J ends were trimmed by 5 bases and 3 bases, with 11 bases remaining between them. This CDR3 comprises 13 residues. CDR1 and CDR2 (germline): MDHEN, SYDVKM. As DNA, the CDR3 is TGTGCCAGCAGTCCCGGGGGGCGCTACGAGCAGTACTTC. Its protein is CASSPGGRYEQYF. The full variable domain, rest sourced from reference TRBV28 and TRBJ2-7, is DVKVTQSSRYLVKRTGEKVFLECVQDMDHENMFWYRQDPGLGLRLIYFSYDVKMKEKGDIPEGYSVSREKKERFSLILESASTNQTSMYLCASSPGGRYEQYFGPGTRLTVT.

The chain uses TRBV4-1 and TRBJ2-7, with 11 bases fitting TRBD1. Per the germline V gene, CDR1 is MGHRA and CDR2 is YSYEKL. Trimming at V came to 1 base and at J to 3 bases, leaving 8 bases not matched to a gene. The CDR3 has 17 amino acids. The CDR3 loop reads CASSQAQRTGGGYEQYF. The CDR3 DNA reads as TGCGCCAGCAGCCAAGCTCAGCGGACAGGGGGCGGCTACGAGCAGTACTTC.

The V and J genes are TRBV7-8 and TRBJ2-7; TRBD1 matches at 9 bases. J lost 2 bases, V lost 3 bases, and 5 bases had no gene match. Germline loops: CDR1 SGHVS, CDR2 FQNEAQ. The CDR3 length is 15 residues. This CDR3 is CASSFDRGGPYEQYF. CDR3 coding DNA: TGTGCCAGCAGCTTTGACAGGGGGGGGCCCTACGAGCAGTACTTC.

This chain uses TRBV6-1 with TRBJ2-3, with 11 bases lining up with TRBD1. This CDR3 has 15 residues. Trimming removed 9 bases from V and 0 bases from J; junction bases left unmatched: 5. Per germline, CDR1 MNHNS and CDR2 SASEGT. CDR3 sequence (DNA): TGTGCCAGTACCGGGACAGGGGGAAGCACAGATACGCAGTATTTT. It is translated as CASTGTGGSTDTQYF.

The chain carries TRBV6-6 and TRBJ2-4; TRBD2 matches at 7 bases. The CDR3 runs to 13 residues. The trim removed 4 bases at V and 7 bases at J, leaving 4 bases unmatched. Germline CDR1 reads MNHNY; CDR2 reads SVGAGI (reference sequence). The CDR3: CASSSREGNIQYF. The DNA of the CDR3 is TGTGCCAGCAGTTCCAGGGAGGGGAACATTCAGTACTTC.

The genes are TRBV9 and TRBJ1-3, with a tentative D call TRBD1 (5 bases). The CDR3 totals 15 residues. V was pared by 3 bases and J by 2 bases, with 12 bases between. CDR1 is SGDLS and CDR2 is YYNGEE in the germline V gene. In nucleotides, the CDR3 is TGTGCCAGCAGCGCCCTACAGGACGCTGGAAACACCATATATTTT. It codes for CASSALQDAGNTIYF.

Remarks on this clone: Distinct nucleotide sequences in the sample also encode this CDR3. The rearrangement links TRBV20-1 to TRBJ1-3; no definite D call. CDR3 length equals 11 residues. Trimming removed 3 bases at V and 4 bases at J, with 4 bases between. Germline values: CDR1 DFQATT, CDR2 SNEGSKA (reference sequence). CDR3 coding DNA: TGCAGTGCTAGTTTCGGAAACACCATATATTTT. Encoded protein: CSASFGNTIYF.

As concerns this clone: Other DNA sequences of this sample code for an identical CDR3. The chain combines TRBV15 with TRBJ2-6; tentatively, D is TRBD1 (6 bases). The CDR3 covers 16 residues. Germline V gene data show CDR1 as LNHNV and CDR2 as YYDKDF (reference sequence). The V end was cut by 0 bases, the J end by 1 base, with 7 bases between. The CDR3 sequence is CATSRDRGSGANVLTF. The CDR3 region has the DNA TGTGCCACCAGCAGAGATAGGGGGTCTGGGGCCAACGTCCTGACTTTC. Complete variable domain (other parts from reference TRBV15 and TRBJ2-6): DAMVIQNPRYQVTQFGKPVTLSCSQTLNHNVMYWYQQKSSQAPKLLFHYYDKDFNNEADTPDNFQSRRPNTSFCFLDIRSPGLGDTAMYLCATSRDRGSGANVLTFGAGSRLTVL.

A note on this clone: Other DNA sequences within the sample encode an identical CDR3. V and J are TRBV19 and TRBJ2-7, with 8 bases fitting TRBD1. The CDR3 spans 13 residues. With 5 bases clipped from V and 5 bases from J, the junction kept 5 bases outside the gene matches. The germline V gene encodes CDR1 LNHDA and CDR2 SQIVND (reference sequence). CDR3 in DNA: TGTGCCAGTAGTGACAGGGGATTCGACGAGCAGTACTTC. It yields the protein CASSDRGFDEQYF.

CDR3 coding DNA: TGTGCCAGCAGCCAAGACGGCTCCTACGGGGAGACCCAGTACTTC. Translating it yields CASSQDGSYGETQYF. The rearrangement joins TRBV4-2 to TRBJ2-5; D remains unclear. Germline V CDR1 and CDR2: LGHNA, YNFKEQ. This CDR3 contains 15 residues. Trimming took 0 bases from V and 5 from J, leaving 13 bases between them.

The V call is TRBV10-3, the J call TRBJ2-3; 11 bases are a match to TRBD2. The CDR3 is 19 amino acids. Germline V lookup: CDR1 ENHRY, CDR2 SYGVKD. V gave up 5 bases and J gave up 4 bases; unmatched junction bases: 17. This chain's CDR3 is CAISQVSGRAYGSADTQYF. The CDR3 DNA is TGTGCCATCAGTCAGGTTAGCGGGAGGGCCTATGGAAGCGCAGATACGCAGTATTTT.

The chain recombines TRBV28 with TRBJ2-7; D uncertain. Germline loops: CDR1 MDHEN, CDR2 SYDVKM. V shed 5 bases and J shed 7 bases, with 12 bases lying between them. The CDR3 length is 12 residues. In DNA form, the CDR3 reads TGTGCCAGCAGTGAGACGGCCCGGGAGCAGTACTTC. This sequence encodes CASSETAREQYF.

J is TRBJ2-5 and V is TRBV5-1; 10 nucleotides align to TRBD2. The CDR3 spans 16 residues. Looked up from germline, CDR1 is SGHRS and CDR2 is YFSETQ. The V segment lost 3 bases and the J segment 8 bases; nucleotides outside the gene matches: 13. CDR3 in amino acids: CASSYGSGGAADTQYF. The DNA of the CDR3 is TGCGCCAGCAGCTACGGAAGCGGGGGGGCAGCCGATACCCAGTACTTC.

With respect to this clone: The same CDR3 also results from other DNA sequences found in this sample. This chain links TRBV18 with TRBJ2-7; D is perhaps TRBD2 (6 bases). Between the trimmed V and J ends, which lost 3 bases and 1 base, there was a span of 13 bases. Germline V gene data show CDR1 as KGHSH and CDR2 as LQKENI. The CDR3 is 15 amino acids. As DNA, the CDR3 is TGTGCCAGCTCACCCCCTGCGGGACGGTCCTACGAGCAGTACTTC. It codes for CASSPPAGRSYEQYF.

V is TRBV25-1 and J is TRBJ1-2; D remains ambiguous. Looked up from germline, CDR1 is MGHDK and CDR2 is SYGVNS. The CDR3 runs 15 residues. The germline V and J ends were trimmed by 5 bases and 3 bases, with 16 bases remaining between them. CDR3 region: CASSFHVGSDYGYTF. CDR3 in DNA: TGTGCCAGCAGTTTTCACGTGGGGTCCGACTATGGCTACACCTTC.

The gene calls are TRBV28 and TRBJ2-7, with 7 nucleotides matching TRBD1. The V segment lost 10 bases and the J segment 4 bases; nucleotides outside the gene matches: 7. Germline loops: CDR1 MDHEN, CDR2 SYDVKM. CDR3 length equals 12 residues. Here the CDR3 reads CATVQGLYEQYF. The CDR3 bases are TGTGCCACTGTACAGGGGTTATACGAGCAGTACTTC.

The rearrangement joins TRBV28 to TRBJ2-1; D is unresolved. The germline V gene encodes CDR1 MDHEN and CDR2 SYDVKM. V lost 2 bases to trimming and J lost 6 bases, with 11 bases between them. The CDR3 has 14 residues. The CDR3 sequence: CASSLMQGINEQFF. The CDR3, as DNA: TGTGCCAGCAGTTTAATGCAAGGGATCAATGAGCAGTTCTTC. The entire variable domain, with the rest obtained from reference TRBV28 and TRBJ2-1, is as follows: DVKVTQSSRYLVKRTGEKVFLECVQDMDHENMFWYRQDPGLGLRLIYFSYDVKMKEKGDIPEGYSVSREKKERFSLILESASTNQTSMYLCASSLMQGINEQFFGPGTRLTVL.